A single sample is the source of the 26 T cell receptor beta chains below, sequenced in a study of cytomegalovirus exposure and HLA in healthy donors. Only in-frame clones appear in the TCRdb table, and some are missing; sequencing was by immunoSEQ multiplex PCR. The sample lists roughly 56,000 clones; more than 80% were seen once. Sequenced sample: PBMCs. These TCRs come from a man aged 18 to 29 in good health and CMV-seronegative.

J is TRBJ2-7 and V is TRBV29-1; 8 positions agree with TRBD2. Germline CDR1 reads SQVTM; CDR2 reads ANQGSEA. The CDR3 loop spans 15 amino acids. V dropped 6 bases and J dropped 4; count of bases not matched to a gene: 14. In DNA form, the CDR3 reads TGCAGCGTGGGGACCGGGACTAGAGGTTTTTACGAGCAGTACTTC. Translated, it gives CSVGTGTRGFYEQYF.

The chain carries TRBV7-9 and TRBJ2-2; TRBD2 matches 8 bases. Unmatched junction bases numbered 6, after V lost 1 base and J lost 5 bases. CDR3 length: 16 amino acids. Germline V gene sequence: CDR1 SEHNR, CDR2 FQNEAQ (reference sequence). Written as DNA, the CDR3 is TGTGCCAGCAGCTTAGGTAGCGGGACTAGAACCGGGGAGCTGTTTTTT. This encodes CASSLGSGTRTGELFF.

The CDR3 here is CASTPTGGRSNQPQHF. The DNA of the CDR3 is TGTGCCAGTACCCCGACAGGGGGCCGGAGCAATCAGCCCCAGCATTTT. The rearrangement joins TRBV19 to TRBJ1-5; 10 bases match TRBD1. V shed 7 bases, J shed 1 base, and the junction held 7 bases outside the gene matches. The CDR3 is made up of 16 amino acids. Germline V lookup: CDR1 LNHDA, CDR2 SQIVND (reference sequence). Full variable domain (missing parts from reference TRBV19 and TRBJ1-5): DGGITQSPKYLFRKEGQNVTLSCEQNLNHDAMYWYRQDPGQGLRLIYYSQIVNDFQKGDIAEGYSVSREKKESFPLTVTSAQKNPTAFYLCASTPTGGRSNQPQHFGDGTRLSIL.

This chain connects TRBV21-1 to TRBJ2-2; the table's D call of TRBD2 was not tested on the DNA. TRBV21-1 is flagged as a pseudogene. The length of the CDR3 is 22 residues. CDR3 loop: CASSKASAPGLAVLSRTGELFF. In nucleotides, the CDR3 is TGTGCCAGCAGCAAAGCGTCAGCACCGGGACTAGCGGTCCTAAGCCGCACCGGGGAGCTGTTTTTT.

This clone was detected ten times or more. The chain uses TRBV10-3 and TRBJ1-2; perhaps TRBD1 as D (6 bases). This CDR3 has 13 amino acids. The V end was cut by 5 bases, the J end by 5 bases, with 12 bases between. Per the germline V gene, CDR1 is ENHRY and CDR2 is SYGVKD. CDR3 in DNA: TGTGCCATCAGTAAACAGGGCAATTATGGCTACACCTTC. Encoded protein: CAISKQGNYGYTF.

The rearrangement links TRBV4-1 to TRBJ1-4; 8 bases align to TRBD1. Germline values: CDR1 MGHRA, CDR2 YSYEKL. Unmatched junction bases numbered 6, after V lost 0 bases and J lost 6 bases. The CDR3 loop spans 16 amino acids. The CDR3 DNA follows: TGCGCCAGCAGCCAAGATGTCAGGGGGCTGGATGAAAAACTGTTTTTT. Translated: CASSQDVRGLDEKLFF.

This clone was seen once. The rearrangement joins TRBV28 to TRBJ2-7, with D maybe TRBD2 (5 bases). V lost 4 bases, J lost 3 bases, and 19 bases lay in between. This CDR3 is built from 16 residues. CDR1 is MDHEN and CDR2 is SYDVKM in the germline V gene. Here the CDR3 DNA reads TGTGCCAGCAGTTACCCCCGTAGCGCCCCGGGCTACGAGCAGTACTTC. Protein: CASSYPRSAPGYEQYF.

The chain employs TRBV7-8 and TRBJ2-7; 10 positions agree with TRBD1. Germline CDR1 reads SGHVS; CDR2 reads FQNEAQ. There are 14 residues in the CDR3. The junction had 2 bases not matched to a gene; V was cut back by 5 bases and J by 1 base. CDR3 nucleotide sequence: TGTGCCAGCAGCCGACAGGGGGCTTCCTACGAGCAGTACTTC. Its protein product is CASSRQGASYEQYF.

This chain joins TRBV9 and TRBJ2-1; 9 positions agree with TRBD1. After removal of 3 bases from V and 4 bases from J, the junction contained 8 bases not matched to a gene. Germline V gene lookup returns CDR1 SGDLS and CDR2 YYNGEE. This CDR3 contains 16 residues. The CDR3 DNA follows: TGTGCCAGCAGCGCAACCCCGGGACAGGGATACAATGAGCAGTTCTTC. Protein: CASSATPGQGYNEQFF.

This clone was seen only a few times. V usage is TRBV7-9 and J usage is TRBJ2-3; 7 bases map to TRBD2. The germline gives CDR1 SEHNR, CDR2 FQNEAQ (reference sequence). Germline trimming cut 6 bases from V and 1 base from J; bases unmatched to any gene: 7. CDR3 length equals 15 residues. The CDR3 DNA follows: TGTGCCAGCAGTGTGAATAGCGGGCGCACAGATACGCAGTATTTT. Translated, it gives CASSVNSGRTDTQYF.

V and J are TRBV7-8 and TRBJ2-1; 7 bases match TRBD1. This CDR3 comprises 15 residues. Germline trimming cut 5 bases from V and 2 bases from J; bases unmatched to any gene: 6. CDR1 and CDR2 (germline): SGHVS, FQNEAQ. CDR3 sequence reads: CASSLGTVTYNEQFF. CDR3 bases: TGTGCCAGCAGCCTCGGGACAGTTACCTACAATGAGCAGTTCTTC.

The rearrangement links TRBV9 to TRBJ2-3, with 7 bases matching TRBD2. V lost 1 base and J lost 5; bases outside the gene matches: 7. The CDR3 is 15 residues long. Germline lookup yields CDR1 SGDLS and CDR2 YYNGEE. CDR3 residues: CASSVIGGSLDTQYF. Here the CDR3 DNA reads TGTGCCAGCAGCGTAATCGGGGGGTCCTTAGATACGCAGTATTTT.

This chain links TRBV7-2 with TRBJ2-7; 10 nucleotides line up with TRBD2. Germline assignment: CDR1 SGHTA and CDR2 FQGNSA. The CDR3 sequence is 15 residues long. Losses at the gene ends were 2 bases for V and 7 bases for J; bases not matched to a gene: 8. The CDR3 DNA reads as TGTGCCAGCAGCTTACTAGCGGGAGCCCAAGGTGAGCAGTACTTC. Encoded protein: CASSLLAGAQGEQYF.

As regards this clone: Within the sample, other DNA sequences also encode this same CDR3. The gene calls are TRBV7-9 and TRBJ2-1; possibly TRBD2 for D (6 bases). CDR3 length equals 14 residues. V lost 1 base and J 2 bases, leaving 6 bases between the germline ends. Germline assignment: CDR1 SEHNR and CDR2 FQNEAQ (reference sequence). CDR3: CASSLGLAYNEQFF. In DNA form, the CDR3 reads TGTGCCAGCAGCTTAGGACTAGCCTACAATGAGCAGTTCTTC.

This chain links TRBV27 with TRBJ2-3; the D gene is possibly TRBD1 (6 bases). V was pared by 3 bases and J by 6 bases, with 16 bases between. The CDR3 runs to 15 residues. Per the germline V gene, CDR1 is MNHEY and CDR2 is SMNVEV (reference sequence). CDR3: CASSFEGHLGDTQYF. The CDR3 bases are TGTGCCAGCAGTTTCGAGGGACACTTGGGGGATACGCAGTATTTT.

CDR3 loop: CASSGRAGRDEQFF. The DNA of the CDR3 is TGTGCCAGCAGTGGGAGGGCAGGGAGGGATGAGCAGTTCTTC. The chain is built from TRBV2 and TRBJ2-1, with 7 bases lining up with TRBD2. Germline lookup yields CDR1 SNHLY and CDR2 FYNNEI. This CDR3 is 14 amino acids long. The trim removed 4 bases at V and 8 bases at J, leaving 8 bases unmatched. Together with reference TRBV2 and TRBJ2-1, the CDR3 gives the full variable domain: EPEVTQTPSHQVTQMGQEVILRCVPISNHLYFYWYRQILGQKVEFLVSFYNNEISEKSEIFDDQFSVERPDGSNFTLKIRSTKLEDSAMYFCASSGRAGRDEQFFGPGTRLTVL.

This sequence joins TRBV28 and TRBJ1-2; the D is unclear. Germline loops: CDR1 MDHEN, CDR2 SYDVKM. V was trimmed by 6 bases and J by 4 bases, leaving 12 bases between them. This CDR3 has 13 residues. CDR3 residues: CASSPRSFYGYTF. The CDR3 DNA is TGTGCCAGCAGCCCCAGGTCATTCTATGGCTACACCTTC.

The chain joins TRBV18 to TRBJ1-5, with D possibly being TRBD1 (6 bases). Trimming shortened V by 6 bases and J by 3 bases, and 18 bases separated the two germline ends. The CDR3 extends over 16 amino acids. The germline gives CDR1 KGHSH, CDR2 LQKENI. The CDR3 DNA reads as TGTGCCAGCTCCAAGGCGGGGGGGCTTGACAATCAGCCCCAGCATTTT. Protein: CASSKAGGLDNQPQHF.

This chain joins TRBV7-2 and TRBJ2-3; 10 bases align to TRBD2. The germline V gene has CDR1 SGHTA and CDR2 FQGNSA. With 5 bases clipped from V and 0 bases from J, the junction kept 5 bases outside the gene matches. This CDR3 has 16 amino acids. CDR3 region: CASSPGLATSTDTQYF. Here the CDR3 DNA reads TGTGCCAGCAGCCCGGGACTAGCGACTAGCACAGATACGCAGTATTTT.

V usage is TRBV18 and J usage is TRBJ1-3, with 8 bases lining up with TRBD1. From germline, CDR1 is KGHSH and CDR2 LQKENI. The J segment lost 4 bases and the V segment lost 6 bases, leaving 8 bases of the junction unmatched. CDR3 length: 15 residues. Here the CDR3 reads CASSLGGQGGNTIYF. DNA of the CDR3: TGTGCCAGCTCCCTAGGCGGACAGGGCGGAAACACCATATATTTT.

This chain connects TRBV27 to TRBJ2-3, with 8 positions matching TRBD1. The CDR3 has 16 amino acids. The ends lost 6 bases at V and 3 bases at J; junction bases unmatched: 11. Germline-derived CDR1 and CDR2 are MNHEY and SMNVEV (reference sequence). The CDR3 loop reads CASRRRGDRWTDTQYF. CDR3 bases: TGTGCCAGCAGGCGCAGGGGGGACAGGTGGACAGATACGCAGTATTTT.

The CDR3 loop is CASSRDPGETQYF. The CDR3 coding sequence is TGTGCCAGCAGCCGCGACCCCGGGGAGACCCAGTACTTC. The genes are TRBV6-1 and TRBJ2-5, with unresolved D. This CDR3 has 13 residues. With 6 bases removed from V and 5 bases from J, the gap between germline ends came to 13 bases. CDR1 and CDR2 (germline): MNHNS, SASEGT.

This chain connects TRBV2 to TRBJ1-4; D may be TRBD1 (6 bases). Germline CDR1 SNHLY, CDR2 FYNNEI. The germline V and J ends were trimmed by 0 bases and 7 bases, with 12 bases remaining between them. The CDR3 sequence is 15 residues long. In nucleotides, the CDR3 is TGTGCCAGCAGTGAAGCCTACAGGGATGTTGAAAAACTGTTTTTT. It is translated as CASSEAYRDVEKLFF.

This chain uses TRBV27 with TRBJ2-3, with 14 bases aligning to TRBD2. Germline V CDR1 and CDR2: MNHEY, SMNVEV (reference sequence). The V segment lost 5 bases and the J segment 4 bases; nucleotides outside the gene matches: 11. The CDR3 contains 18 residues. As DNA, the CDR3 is TGTGCCAGCAGTCCCTCGGGACTAGCGGGAGCGTTTGCAGATACGCAGTATTTT. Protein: CASSPSGLAGAFADTQYF.

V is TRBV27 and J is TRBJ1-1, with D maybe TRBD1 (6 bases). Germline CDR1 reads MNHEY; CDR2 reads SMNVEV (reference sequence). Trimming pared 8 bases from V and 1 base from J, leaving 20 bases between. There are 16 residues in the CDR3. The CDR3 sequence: CASVAGVGMPNTEAFF. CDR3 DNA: TGTGCCAGCGTCGCAGGGGTAGGGATGCCGAACACTGAAGCTTTCTTT.

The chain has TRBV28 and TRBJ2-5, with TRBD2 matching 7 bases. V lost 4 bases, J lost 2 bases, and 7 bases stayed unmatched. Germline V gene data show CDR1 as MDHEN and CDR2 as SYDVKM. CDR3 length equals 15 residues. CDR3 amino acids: CASSYAGGGQETQYF. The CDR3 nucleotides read TGTGCCAGCAGTTATGCTGGGGGAGGGCAAGAGACCCAGTACTTC.